The 21 T cell receptor beta chains in this list originate from one sample, sequenced in a study of PD-1 blockade in mismatch repair-deficient tumors. The table came from immunoSEQ multiplex PCR; TCRdb's copy has only in-frame clones and leaves some out. The table lists around 130,000 clones, roughly 90% of them singletons, with about 10% in the top ten. The sample was peripheral blood, taken about 17 months after starting pembrolizumab. These receptors all come from an adult with mismatch repair-deficient cancer.

V and J are TRBV19 and TRBJ1-5; D may be TRBD1 (5 bases). CDR3 length: 14 residues. Germline V gives CDR1 LNHDA, CDR2 SQIVND (reference sequence). V was cut by 3 bases and J by 6 bases, with 12 bases left in between. The CDR3 nucleotides read TGTGCCAGTAGTATCAGTTCGGGGGGTCAGCCCCAGCATTTT. As protein: CASSISSGGQPQHF.

This sequence joins TRBV4-1 and TRBJ2-3; D is unresolved. Per the germline V gene, CDR1 is MGHRA and CDR2 is YSYEKL. V lost 0 bases and J lost 2, with 12 bases in between. This CDR3 spans 16 amino acids. The CDR3 DNA reads TGCGCCAGCAGCCAAGAGGCAGCGTCCCACACAGATACGCAGTATTTT. Encoded protein: CASSQEAASHTDTQYF.

This rearrangement joins TRBV5-4 to TRBJ2-1; D is possibly TRBD2 (6 bases). The V gene lost 0 bases and the J gene lost 0 bases, with 7 bases spanning the gap. The germline CDR1 and CDR2 sequences are SGHNT and YYREEE (reference sequence). The CDR3 is 15 amino acids. The CDR3 loop reads CASSLETSSYNEQFF. The DNA for the CDR3 is TGTGCCAGCAGCTTGGAGACTAGCTCCTACAATGAGCAGTTCTTC. Using reference TRBV5-4 and TRBJ2-1 for the parts outside the CDR3, the full variable domain is ETGVTQSPTHLIKTRGQQVTLRCSSQSGHNTVSWYQQALGQGPQFIFQYYREEENGRGNFPPRFSGLQFPNYSSELNVNALELDDSALYLCASSLETSSYNEQFFGPGTRLTVL.

The chain is built from TRBV5-1 and TRBJ2-7; TRBD2 aligns across 8 bases. Germline trimming cut 2 bases from V and 2 bases from J; bases unmatched to any gene: 3. The CDR3 consists of 14 residues. CDR1 is SGHRS and CDR2 is YFSETQ in the germline V gene. DNA for the CDR3: TGCGCCAGCAGCTTCGGGGGGGCAGCCTACGAGCAGTACTTC. Translating it yields CASSFGGAAYEQYF.

J is TRBJ2-2 and V is TRBV5-1, with 10 bases aligning to TRBD1. This CDR3 spans 15 amino acids. The V gene end was trimmed by 0 bases and the J gene end by 5 bases; junction bases not matched to a gene: 1. Germline V gene lookup returns CDR1 SGHRS and CDR2 YFSETQ. The CDR3 here is CASSLEGQGTGELFF. The CDR3 coding sequence is TGCGCCAGCAGCTTGGAGGGACAGGGGACCGGGGAGCTGTTTTTT.

The CDR3 DNA is TGTGCCAGCAGCTTAGACGGGACGCCCCACGAGCAGTACTTC. Protein product: CASSLDGTPHEQYF. The chain carries TRBV7-9 and TRBJ2-7; D is tentatively TRBD1 or TRBD2 (5 bases each). The V end lost 1 base, the J end lost 5 bases, and 12 bases lay between the germline ends. This CDR3 contains 14 residues. CDR1 and CDR2 (germline): SEHNR, FQNEAQ (reference sequence).

J is TRBJ1-5 and V is TRBV27; D might be TRBD1 (6 bases). Germline CDR1 reads MNHEY; CDR2 reads SMNVEV (reference sequence). The CDR3 has 18 amino acids. Trimming pared 2 bases from V and 2 bases from J, leaving 19 bases between. The CDR3 DNA reads TGTGCCAGCAGTTTAGGCCATACCGGGACAAACCGCAATCAGCCCCAGCATTTT. Translated, it gives CASSLGHTGTNRNQPQHF.

The chain recombines TRBV28 with TRBJ1-5, with D possibly matching TRBD1 (6 bases). This CDR3 has 14 residues. V lost 6 bases, J lost 5 bases, and 14 bases lay in between. Germline CDR1 MDHEN, CDR2 SYDVKM. The chain's CDR3 is CASRRDRLDQPQHF. The CDR3, as DNA: TGTGCCAGCAGGAGAGACAGGCTCGATCAGCCCCAGCATTTT.

This clone was counted a few times. The rearrangement uses TRBV27 and TRBJ2-7; D is possibly TRBD1 (7 bases). The V and J ends lost 4 bases and 6 bases respectively, with 22 bases between them. This CDR3 comprises 16 residues. CDR1 and CDR2 from the germline V gene are MNHEY and SMNVEV (reference sequence). CDR3 nucleotides: TGTGCCAGCAGTTCCCCTTTACGCGGGACAGCCGGCGAGCAGTACTTC. Its translation: CASSSPLRGTAGEQYF.

The V and J genes are TRBV28 and TRBJ1-2; D unclear. The V gene's germline CDR1 is MDHEN and CDR2 SYDVKM. This CDR3 has 14 amino acids. The V gene lost 2 bases and the J gene lost 8 bases, with 15 bases spanning the gap. The CDR3 loop reads CASSLVGPPGGYTF. For the CDR3, the DNA is TGTGCCAGCAGTTTAGTAGGGCCCCCCGGGGGCTACACCTTC.

This clone was detected only a few times. The V and J genes are TRBV7-2 and TRBJ2-7, with 14 nucleotides matching TRBD2. Trimming removed 1 base from V and 6 bases from J; junction bases left unmatched: 14. The CDR3 has 19 residues. Per germline, CDR1 SGHTA and CDR2 FQGNSA. This CDR3 reads CASSLVAGAGLAGVSEQYF. For the CDR3, the DNA is TGTGCCAGCAGCTTAGTGGCTGGAGCGGGACTAGCGGGAGTTAGCGAGCAGTACTTC.

The chain carries TRBV2 and TRBJ1-2; maybe TRBD1 (6 bases). V was trimmed by 1 base and J by 5 bases, leaving 11 bases between them. CDR1 is SNHLY, CDR2 FYNNEI, per germline. The CDR3 runs 14 residues. As DNA, the CDR3 is TGTGCCAGCAGTGAAGTCCGGACAGCATATGGCTACACCTTC. This codes for CASSEVRTAYGYTF.

V is TRBV29-1 and J is TRBJ1-4, with 7 bases fitting TRBD1. Germline lookup yields CDR1 SQVTM and CDR2 ANQGSEA. V was clipped by 1 base and J by 6 bases; unmatched bases: 5. The CDR3 is 14 residues long. For the CDR3, the DNA is TGCAGCGTTGAAGGACAGGGCGGGGATGAAAAACTGTTTTTT. This sequence encodes CSVEGQGGDEKLFF.

The gene calls are TRBV28 and TRBJ2-2, with D uncertain. Germline V lookup: CDR1 MDHEN, CDR2 SYDVKM. This CDR3 is built from 18 residues. Trimming stripped 4 bases from V and 1 base from J, with 19 bases between. CDR3 loop: CASSYPGPLLLNTGELFF. CDR3 DNA: TGTGCCAGCAGTTACCCCGGACCTTTGCTGCTGAACACCGGGGAGCTGTTTTTT.

J is TRBJ2-1 and V is TRBV6-1; the D gene is possibly TRBD2 (6 bases). Germline V lookup: CDR1 MNHNS, CDR2 SASEGT. This CDR3 has 13 amino acids. The V and J ends lost 9 bases and 4 bases respectively, with 13 bases between them. Here the CDR3 DNA reads TGTGCCAGTAGCGGAGTACAATACAATGAGCAGTTCTTC. Translation gives CASSGVQYNEQFF.

Points on this clone: The identical CDR3 is also encoded by other nucleotide sequences in the sample. This sequence joins TRBV27 and TRBJ2-1, with 13 bases that match TRBD2. Looked up from germline, CDR1 is MNHEY and CDR2 is SMNVEV (reference sequence). V gave up 4 bases and J gave up 5 bases; unmatched junction bases: 2. This CDR3 contains 15 residues. This CDR3 is CASSSGTSGNNEQFF. In DNA form, the CDR3 reads TGTGCCAGCAGTTCAGGGACTAGCGGGAACAATGAGCAGTTCTTC.

For this clone: Compared with germline, one end of the junction differs, possibly owing to a read error. The chain recombines TRBV20-1 with TRBJ2-7; 9 bases are shared with TRBD2. CDR3 length: 11 amino acids. Germline V gives CDR1 DFQATT, CDR2 SNEGSKA (reference sequence). Here the CDR3 DNA reads TGCAGTGCCAAGCGGGAGGAAGGAGTGGACTTC. Its translation is CSAKREEGVDF.

The CDR3 bases are TGTGCCAGCAGTTACCGGGACAGCTACGAGCAGTACTTC. It encodes CASSYRDSYEQYF. The V and J genes are TRBV6-6 and TRBJ2-7; 7 nucleotides align to TRBD1. V trimming: 2 bases; J trimming: 3 bases; junction bases outside the gene matches: 1. CDR1 is MNHNY and CDR2 is SVGAGI in the germline V gene (reference sequence). CDR3 length: 13 residues.

The chain links TRBV28 to TRBJ1-3; 7 bases map to TRBD1. The V gene end was trimmed by 3 bases and the J gene end by 0 bases; junction bases not matched to a gene: 8. Germline CDR1 reads MDHEN; CDR2 reads SYDVKM. This CDR3 is 17 amino acids long. The CDR3 protein is CASSLHRGPRSGNTIYF. CDR3 nucleotide sequence: TGTGCCAGCAGTTTGCACAGGGGCCCTCGCTCTGGAAACACCATATATTTT.

The chain joins TRBV5-5 to TRBJ2-3, with D uncertain. CDR1 is SGHKS and CDR2 is YYEKEE in the germline V gene (reference sequence). There are 15 residues in the CDR3. The ends were cut back, 0 bases at V and 1 base at J, with 9 bases in the middle. The CDR3 DNA follows: TGTGCCAGCAGCTTGGGGAACGTGGGCACAGATACGCAGTATTTT. Translated: CASSLGNVGTDTQYF.

This clone was counted a few times. V is TRBV4-1 and J is TRBJ1-4; D not resolved. CDR1 MGHRA and CDR2 YSYEKL come from the germline V gene. Trimming removed 1 base at V and 7 bases at J, with 7 bases between. CDR3 length equals 13 residues. The CDR3 nucleotides read TGCGCCAGCAGCCAAGCCCGAGTTGAAAAACTGTTTTTT. Its protein is CASSQARVEKLFF.